A single sample is the source of the 27 T cell receptor beta chains below, sequenced in a study of shared clonotypes between healthy human individuals. Naive CD8 isolation took CD45RO-negative cells positively selected for CCR7 and excluded terminally differentiated effector memory CD45RA+ cells. Clones were read by immunoSEQ multiplex PCR, and TCRdb kept only the in-frame ones, dropping some. The profile covers around 1,900,000 clones, with 93% appearing a single time and approximately 1.6% taken by the ten largest. The specimen was naive CD8+ T cells from PBMCs. Receptors were obtained from a man between 18 and 35 years old in good health. Some clones in this sample may be carry-over from other donors' samples.

CDR3 coding DNA: TGCGCCAGCAGCTTGGTCGTTGGGACGGAATCGACCTACGAGCAGTACTTC. Translated: CASSLVVGTESTYEQYF. The rearrangement uses TRBV5-1 and TRBJ2-7; tentatively, D is TRBD1 or TRBD2 (5 bases each). The germline V gene encodes CDR1 SGHRS and CDR2 YFSETQ. V was trimmed by 0 bases and J by 2 bases, leaving 18 bases between them. This CDR3 is built from 17 residues.

CDR3 loop: CASSLGQGGGEQYF. In nucleotides, the CDR3 is TGCGCCAGCAGCCTTGGACAGGGCGGCGGCGAGCAGTACTTC. V is TRBV5-1 and J is TRBJ2-7, with 8 positions matching TRBD1. The V gene's germline CDR1 is SGHRS and CDR2 YFSETQ. Trimming at V came to 4 bases and at J to 6 bases, leaving 9 bases not matched to a gene. The CDR3 runs 14 residues.

The chain joins TRBV28 to TRBJ2-3; 10 bases align to TRBD1. The CDR3 length is 15 residues. CDR1 and CDR2 from the germline V gene are MDHEN and SYDVKM. V shed 4 bases, J shed 4 bases, and the junction held 5 bases outside the gene matches. The CDR3 nucleotides read TGTGCCAGCAGTTCGGGACAGGGGCGGTCAGATACGCAGTATTTT. It is translated as CASSSGQGRSDTQYF.

The chain uses TRBV25-1 and TRBJ2-1; 9 nucleotides line up with TRBD1. Germline V CDR1 and CDR2: MGHDK, SYGVNS. V shed 4 bases, J shed 8 bases, and the junction held 3 bases outside the gene matches. The CDR3 has 13 amino acids. In DNA form, the CDR3 reads TGTGCCAGCAGTGCAAGGACAGGGGATGAGCAGTTCTTC. This gives the protein CASSARTGDEQFF. The variable domain in full, completed from reference TRBV25-1 and TRBJ2-1, reads EADIYQTPRYLVIGTGKKITLECSQTMGHDKMYWYQQDPGMELHLIHYSYGVNSTEKGDLSSESTVSRIRTEHFPLTLESARPSHTSQYLCASSARTGDEQFFGPGTRLTVL.

As DNA, the CDR3 is TGTGCCAGCGATGGACTAGCGGGAGCAAATGAGCAGTTCTTC. The encoded protein is CASDGLAGANEQFF. This rearrangement joins TRBV28 to TRBJ2-1; TRBD2 aligns across 13 bases. V lost 8 bases and J lost 7; bases outside the gene matches: 5. The CDR3 totals 14 residues. Germline CDR1 MDHEN, CDR2 SYDVKM.

V is TRBV4-3 and J is TRBJ2-7; TRBD2 agrees at 10 bases. J lost 5 bases, V lost 1 base, and 5 bases had no gene match. This CDR3 spans 15 amino acids. Germline CDR1 and CDR2: LGHNA and YSLEER. The chain's CDR3 is CASSQGWLAGDEQYF. Here the CDR3 DNA reads TGCGCCAGCAGCCAAGGGTGGCTAGCGGGAGACGAGCAGTACTTC.

The rearrangement uses TRBV10-2 and TRBJ2-7; TRBD2 aligns across 10 bases. From germline, CDR1 is WSHSY and CDR2 SAAADI. The CDR3 extends over 14 amino acids. Trimming removed 6 bases from V and 5 bases from J; junction bases left unmatched: 7. This CDR3 is CASRIGTSADEQYF. CDR3 coding DNA: TGCGCCAGCAGAATTGGGACTAGCGCGGACGAGCAGTACTTC.

Remarks on this clone: Other DNA sequences from this sample encode an identical CDR3 as well. This sequence joins TRBV29-1 and TRBJ2-7; 9 bases map to TRBD1. Trimming cost V 4 bases and J 1 base; bases outside gene matches: 8. The CDR3 contains 15 residues. The germline V gene encodes CDR1 SQVTM and CDR2 ANQGSEA. CDR3 coding DNA: TGCAGCGTTGGGGTTTCGGACAGGGGTTCCTACGAGCAGTACTTC. As protein: CSVGVSDRGSYEQYF.

The CDR3 nucleotides read TGTGCCAGCAGCCTATTAGCGGGAGCGGATTCGGATACGCAGTATTTT. It is translated as CASSLLAGADSDTQYF. V usage is TRBV9 and J usage is TRBJ2-3, with 9 positions matching TRBD2. Germline V CDR1 and CDR2: SGDLS, YYNGEE. V lost 4 bases, J lost 6 bases, and 12 bases stayed unmatched. CDR3 length: 16 residues.

The chain employs TRBV9 and TRBJ1-2; 7 nucleotides align to TRBD1. Germline trimming cut 3 bases from V and 0 bases from J; bases unmatched to any gene: 11. The germline CDR1 and CDR2 sequences are SGDLS and YYNGEE. This CDR3 has 17 residues. The CDR3 sequence is CASSAATGTDPNYGYTF. In nucleotides, the CDR3 is TGTGCCAGCAGCGCAGCTACCGGGACAGATCCTAACTATGGCTACACCTTC.

This chain links TRBV9 with TRBJ2-3, with TRBD2 matching 8 bases. The CDR3 has 15 amino acids. Germline trimming cut 4 bases from V and 1 base from J; bases unmatched to any gene: 5. CDR1 is SGDLS and CDR2 is YYNGEE in the germline V gene. The CDR3 DNA follows: TGTGCCAGCAGCTTTAGCGGGGCCCGCACAGATACGCAGTATTTT. Translation gives CASSFSGARTDTQYF.

J is TRBJ2-5 and V is TRBV14; 9 nucleotides line up with TRBD2. The CDR3 is 18 residues long. CDR1 and CDR2 from the germline V gene are SGHDN and FVKESK. V dropped 2 bases and J dropped 0; count of bases not matched to a gene: 10. The CDR3 sequence: CASSQPPPAGGYQETQYF. The CDR3, as DNA: TGTGCCAGCAGCCAACCCCCACCCGCGGGAGGGTACCAAGAGACCCAGTACTTC.

V and J are TRBV27 and TRBJ1-1; D is uncertain. The CDR3 is 13 amino acids. Germline assignment: CDR1 MNHEY and CDR2 SMNVEV (reference sequence). V lost 7 bases and J 1 base, leaving 10 bases between the germline ends. CDR3 nucleotide sequence: TGTGCCAGCATAAGGGCACCGAACACTGAAGCTTTCTTT. Translated, it gives CASIRAPNTEAFF.

The chain uses TRBV27 and TRBJ2-1, with D possibly being TRBD2 (5 bases). Trimming pared 0 bases from V and 0 bases from J, leaving 15 bases between. Per the germline V gene, CDR1 is MNHEY and CDR2 is SMNVEV (reference sequence). The CDR3 runs 18 residues. The CDR3 sequence: CASSLSSRTQSSYNEQFF. The CDR3 nucleotides are TGTGCCAGCAGTTTATCAAGTCGGACTCAGAGCTCCTACAATGAGCAGTTCTTC.

The chain has TRBV6-1 and TRBJ2-7, with TRBD2 matching over 9 bases. J was trimmed by 2 bases and V by 8 bases; bases with no gene match: 10. This CDR3 has 15 amino acids. CDR1 and CDR2 from the germline V gene are MNHNS and SASEGT. CDR3 loop: CASARGRGRAYEQYF. CDR3 nucleotides: TGTGCCAGCGCCCGGGGGCGCGGGAGGGCCTACGAGCAGTACTTC.

This chain joins TRBV16 and TRBJ2-7; D gene uncertain. The germline V and J ends were trimmed by 0 bases and 5 bases, with 5 bases remaining between them. Germline V gene lookup returns CDR1 KGHSY and CDR2 FQNENV. The CDR3 totals 12 residues. CDR3 amino acids: CASSQSTNEQYF. In nucleotides, the CDR3 is TGTGCCAGCAGCCAATCGACGAACGAGCAGTACTTC.

The chain recombines TRBV30 with TRBJ2-1; 7 bases map to TRBD2. Germline CDR1 and CDR2: GTSNPN and SVGIG (reference sequence). This CDR3 region has 16 residues. V was clipped by 0 bases and J by 2 bases; unmatched bases: 7. This CDR3 is CAWSVRGEFPYNEQFF. Here the CDR3 DNA reads TGTGCCTGGAGTGTACGGGGGGAGTTCCCCTACAATGAGCAGTTCTTC.

This chain uses TRBV11-3 with TRBJ1-1; D not resolved. The CDR3 runs to 13 residues. The ends were cut back, 4 bases at V and 1 base at J, with 7 bases in the middle. CDR1 is SGHNT and CDR2 is YENEEA in the germline V gene. CDR3 region: CASSSTGNTEAFF. CDR3 coding DNA: TGTGCCAGCAGCTCGACTGGGAACACTGAAGCTTTCTTT.

The chain is built from TRBV6-1 and TRBJ1-2, with 9 bases identical to TRBD1. The ends lost 1 base at V and 4 bases at J; junction bases unmatched: 7. Germline V gene sequence: CDR1 MNHNS, CDR2 SASEGT. The CDR3 extends over 16 amino acids. The CDR3 region is CASSEGDRARVYGYTF. The CDR3 DNA is TGTGCCAGCAGTGAAGGGGACAGGGCCCGGGTCTATGGCTACACCTTC.

CDR3 amino acids: CASTHSGSTDTQYF. CDR3 DNA sequence: TGTGCCAGCACCCACAGCGGTAGCACAGATACGCAGTATTTT. V usage is TRBV7-8 and J usage is TRBJ2-3; possibly TRBD2 for D (5 bases). CDR3 size: 14 residues. V lost 7 bases and J 0 bases, leaving 11 bases between the germline ends. Germline V gene lookup returns CDR1 SGHVS and CDR2 FQNEAQ. Using reference TRBV7-8 and TRBJ2-3 for the parts outside the CDR3, the full variable domain is GAGVSQSPRYKVAKRGQDVALRCDPISGHVSLFWYQQALGQGPEFLTYFQNEAQLDKSGLPSDRFFAERPEGSVSTLKIQRTQQEDSAVYLCASTHSGSTDTQYFGPGTRLTVL.

CDR3 nucleotide sequence: TGTGCCAGCAGTCCTGACAGGCCTTATCTGAACACTGAAGCTTTCTTT. Its protein is CASSPDRPYLNTEAFF. The chain is built from TRBV27 and TRBJ1-1; a weak D match, TRBD1 (6 bases). This CDR3 has 16 amino acids. V dropped 5 bases and J dropped 0 bases, with 16 bases sitting between them. CDR1 is MNHEY, CDR2 SMNVEV, per germline (reference sequence).

The V call is TRBV28, the J call TRBJ1-4; D is undetermined. Germline assignment: CDR1 MDHEN and CDR2 SYDVKM. The CDR3 has 14 amino acids. Deletions cut 6 bases from V and 6 bases from J, with 14 bases between. In nucleotides, the CDR3 is TGTGCCAGCAGGGCCAGCCTGCGGGATGAAAAACTGTTTTTT. Translated, it gives CASRASLRDEKLFF.

The V gene is TRBV27, the J gene TRBJ2-6; D unresolved. Germline-derived CDR1 and CDR2 are MNHEY and SMNVEV (reference sequence). V was clipped by 7 bases and J by 1 base, with 8 bases between them. CDR3 length equals 14 residues. The CDR3 loop is CASTSRSGANVLTF. In DNA, the CDR3 is TGTGCCAGCACCAGCCGGTCTGGGGCCAACGTCCTGACTTTC.

This chain connects TRBV28 to TRBJ2-7; 9 nucleotides agree with TRBD1. The CDR3 loop spans 19 amino acids. Germline trimming cut 4 bases from V and 3 bases from J; bases unmatched to any gene: 19. Germline loops: CDR1 MDHEN, CDR2 SYDVKM. The CDR3 coding sequence is TGTGCCAGCAGTTCCTTAAACCACAGAGGGACAGGGAGGTTCTACGAGCAGTACTTC. Encoded protein: CASSSLNHRGTGRFYEQYF.

The gene calls are TRBV10-3 and TRBJ2-2, with D perhaps matching TRBD2 (5 bases). Germline CDR1 is ENHRY and CDR2 is SYGVKD. Trimming pared 1 base from V and 4 bases from J, leaving 10 bases between. This CDR3 region has 15 residues. CDR3 coding DNA: TGTGCCATCAGTGAGTTGGAGGCCTTCACCGGGGAGCTGTTTTTT. Translation gives CAISELEAFTGELFF.

This clone was seen a single time. The genes are TRBV13 and TRBJ2-3; 10 nucleotides match TRBD1. Trimming cost V 5 bases and J 3 bases; bases outside gene matches: 8. CDR1 and CDR2 from the germline V gene are PRHDT and FYEKMQ (reference sequence). The CDR3 loop spans 16 amino acids. The CDR3 protein is CASSTRDRGLTDTQYF. For the CDR3, the DNA is TGTGCCAGCAGCACCCGTGACAGGGGGCTAACAGATACGCAGTATTTT.

The chain joins TRBV19 to TRBJ1-5; no firm D call. The CDR3 covers 14 residues. Trimming left V 4 bases short and J 4 bases short, with 11 bases between. Germline lookup yields CDR1 LNHDA and CDR2 SQIVND (reference sequence). The CDR3 is CASSTGIPNQPQHF. For the CDR3, the DNA is TGTGCCAGTAGTACGGGGATCCCAAATCAGCCCCAGCATTTT.